The next 11 T cell receptor beta chains were all read from a single sample in a study of cytomegalovirus exposure and HLA in healthy donors. Produced via immunoSEQ multiplex PCR; TCRdb's table is partial and in-frame only. This table has 220,000 or so clones, around 87% appearing once. Material: PBMCs. The source is a woman under 30 in good health and CMV-seropositive.

The rearrangement links TRBV27 to TRBJ1-1, with a possible D match to TRBD1 (5 bases). This CDR3 has 12 amino acids. V was trimmed by 6 bases and J by 14 bases, leaving 19 bases between them. The germline V gene has CDR1 MNHEY and CDR2 SMNVEV (reference sequence). In nucleotides, the CDR3 is TGTGCCAGCAGCTTTCCCGCGGGAGGGACCTTCTTT. This translates into CASSFPAGGTFF.

The chain combines TRBV6-5 with TRBJ1-2, with D unresolved. The V gene lost 6 bases and the J gene lost 2 bases, with 10 bases spanning the gap. Germline V CDR1 and CDR2: MNHEY, SVGAGI. The CDR3 extends over 13 amino acids. The CDR3 DNA sequence: TGTGCCAGCAGGCCCCCGGGGAACTATGGCTACACCTTC. Its protein is CASRPPGNYGYTF.

The V call is TRBV9, the J call TRBJ2-1, with 8 bases fitting TRBD1. The CDR3 runs to 17 residues. V lost 3 bases to trimming and J lost 6 bases; unmatched junction nucleotides: 14. Germline loops: CDR1 SGDLS, CDR2 YYNGEE. CDR3 protein: CASSERGETGAFNEQFF. The CDR3 DNA sequence: TGTGCCAGCAGCGAGAGGGGCGAGACAGGGGCCTTCAATGAGCAGTTCTTC.

The gene calls are TRBV7-9 and TRBJ1-2; a weak D match, TRBD1 (5 bases). This CDR3 is 14 amino acids long. V lost 3 bases, J lost 4 bases, and 12 bases lay in between. Per the germline V gene, CDR1 is SEHNR and CDR2 is FQNEAQ (reference sequence). The DNA for the CDR3 is TGTGCCAGCAGCTTTGGTTCGGGGGGCTATGGCTACACCTTC. It is translated as CASSFGSGGYGYTF. Complete variable domain (other parts from reference TRBV7-9 and TRBJ1-2): DTGVSQNPRHKITKRGQNVTFRCDPISEHNRLYWYRQTLGQGPEFLTYFQNEAQLEKSRLLSDRFSAERPKGSFSTLEIQRTEQGDSAMYLCASSFGSGGYGYTFGSGTRLTVV.

The chain has TRBV9 and TRBJ1-2; TRBD1 matches at 7 bases. Trimming cost V 3 bases and J 3 bases; bases outside gene matches: 2. From germline, CDR1 is SGDLS and CDR2 YYNGEE. This CDR3 is 13 amino acids long. The CDR3 protein is CASSAQGDYGYTF. The CDR3 nucleotides read TGTGCCAGCAGCGCCCAGGGGGACTATGGCTACACCTTC.

The chain recombines TRBV30 with TRBJ1-2; 8 nucleotides agree with TRBD1. The CDR3 contains 13 residues. Germline CDR1 reads GTSNPN; CDR2 reads SVGIG (reference sequence). Trimming removed 2 bases from V and 4 bases from J; junction bases left unmatched: 3. The CDR3 region has the DNA TGTGCCTGGAGTTCAGACAGGGGCTATGGCTACACCTTC. This translates into CAWSSDRGYGYTF. Full variable domain (missing parts from reference TRBV30 and TRBJ1-2): SQTIHQWPATLVQPVGSPLSLECTVEGTSNPNLYWYRQAAGRGLQLLFYSVGIGQISSEVPQNLSASRPQDRQFILSSKKLLLSDSGFYLCAWSSDRGYGYTFGSGTRLTVV.

The chain couples TRBV27 to TRBJ1-1; 8 nucleotides line up with TRBD1. This CDR3 spans 14 amino acids. Germline lookup yields CDR1 MNHEY and CDR2 SMNVEV (reference sequence). V lost 4 bases, J lost 5 bases, and 6 bases stayed unmatched. In DNA form, the CDR3 reads TGTGCCAGCAGTTCAGGGGGCTGGGGAACTGAAGCTTTCTTT. It codes for CASSSGGWGTEAFF.

J is TRBJ1-4 and V is TRBV25-1; D unclear. Per the germline V gene, CDR1 is MGHDK and CDR2 is SYGVNS. This CDR3 contains 12 residues. V was trimmed by 4 bases and J by 8 bases, leaving 8 bases between them. In DNA, the CDR3 is TGTGCCAGCAGTGGGAGCCCGGAAAAACTGTTTTTT. Its translation: CASSGSPEKLFF.

The rearrangement joins TRBV19 to TRBJ1-5; tentative D call: TRBD1 (5 bases). The CDR3 covers 14 residues. The V end lost 8 bases, the J end lost 0 bases, and 11 bases lay between the germline ends. Germline CDR1 is LNHDA and CDR2 is SQIVND (reference sequence). CDR3 in amino acids: CASSGLYSNQPQHF. DNA for the CDR3: TGTGCCAGTTCAGGGTTATATAGCAATCAGCCCCAGCATTTT.

The rearrangement links TRBV27 to TRBJ1-3; D might be TRBD1 (5 bases). Germline V gene sequence: CDR1 MNHEY, CDR2 SMNVEV (reference sequence). The CDR3 loop spans 15 amino acids. Trimming stripped 6 bases from V and 4 bases from J, with 16 bases between. DNA for the CDR3: TGTGCCAGCAGCCGACTGGGGGGACTGGGAAACACCATATATTTT. This translates into CASSRLGGLGNTIYF.

The chain couples TRBV5-1 to TRBJ1-2, with TRBD1 identical over 10 bases. V lost 4 bases to trimming and J lost 6 bases; unmatched junction nucleotides: 12. CDR3 size: 16 residues. From germline, CDR1 is SGHRS and CDR2 YFSETQ. Here the CDR3 reads CASSPGTGVRTDGYTF. The CDR3 DNA is TGCGCCAGCAGCCCCGGGACAGGGGTACGGACTGATGGCTACACCTTC.